Listed below are T cell receptor beta chains from one sample, sequenced in a study of T cells after somatic rescue of genetic block. Profiled with immunoSEQ multiplex PCR; TCRdb holds only in-frame clones, not every one. In the table there are 70,000 to 85,000 clones, under 95% of which are singletons. Material: peripheral blood mononuclear cells (PBMCs). All receptors derive from a man younger than 40. The conserved cysteine and the conserved F or W are not part of the CDR3 here. Fields, in order: V gene, CDR3 protein.

TRBV4-3 | ASSLEGGDYGYT
TRBV28 | ASSFGGLPYEQY
TRBV5-5 | ASTTLGTGIPDTQY
TRBV2 | ASSEVTANEKLF
TRBV5-1 | ASSFTRGVYETQY
TRBV10-3 | AISERGATNEKLF
TRBV11-2 | ASSFVGELF
TRBV9 | ASQQRGAGSDTQY
TRBV7-9 | ASSPGGIEQF
TRBV21-1 | ASSKGRDCNEQF
TRBV14 | ASSQTGGLSSYNEQF
TRBV28 | ASSVTGSRGNEQY
TRBV6-7 | ASSYLGTQY
TRBV18 | ASSPVGQGEKLF